This record looks at one TCR beta chain sequence and its context. The data are from a study of blood T cell repertoires in COVID-19. Those enrolled, adults aged roughly 18 to 100 years, came from fewer than 25 US areas. From germline, CDR1 is SQVTM and CDR2 ANQGSEA. Trimming took 6 bases from V and 6 from J, leaving 15 bases between them. The CDR3 has 12 residues. Measured with immunoSEQ multiplex PCR; TCRdb has only the in-frame clones, and not every one. Of about 330,000 clones in the sample, approximately 88% were seen once. Sequences were obtained from PBMCs or T cells enriched from blood (not recorded which). The source is a man aged 25-40 years who had recovered from COVID-19. The chain is built from TRBV29-1 and TRBJ2-7, with D possibly being TRBD1 (6 bases). CDR3 region: CSVPGQAGEQYF. The CDR3 nucleotides are TGCAGCGTCCCGGGACAAGCAGGCGAGCAGTACTTC.